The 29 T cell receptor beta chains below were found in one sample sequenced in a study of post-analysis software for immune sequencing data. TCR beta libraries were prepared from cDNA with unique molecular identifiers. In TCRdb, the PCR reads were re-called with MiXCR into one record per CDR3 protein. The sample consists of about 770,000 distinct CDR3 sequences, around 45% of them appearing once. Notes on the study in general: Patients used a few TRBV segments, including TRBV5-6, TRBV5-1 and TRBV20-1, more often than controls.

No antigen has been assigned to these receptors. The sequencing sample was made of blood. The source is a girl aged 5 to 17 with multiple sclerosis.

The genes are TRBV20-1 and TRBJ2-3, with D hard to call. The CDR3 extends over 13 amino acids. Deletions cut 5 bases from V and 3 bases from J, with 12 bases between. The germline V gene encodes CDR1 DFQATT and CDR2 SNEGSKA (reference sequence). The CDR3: CSALITATDTQYF. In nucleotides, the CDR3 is TGCAGTGCTTTAATCACCGCGACAGATACGCAGTATTTT.

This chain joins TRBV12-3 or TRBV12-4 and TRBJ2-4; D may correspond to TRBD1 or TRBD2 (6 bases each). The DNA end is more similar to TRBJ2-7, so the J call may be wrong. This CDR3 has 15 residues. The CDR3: CASSFRAGGLYEQYF. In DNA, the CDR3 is TGTGCCAGCAGTTTTAGGGCTGGGGGGCTATACGAGCAGTACTTC.

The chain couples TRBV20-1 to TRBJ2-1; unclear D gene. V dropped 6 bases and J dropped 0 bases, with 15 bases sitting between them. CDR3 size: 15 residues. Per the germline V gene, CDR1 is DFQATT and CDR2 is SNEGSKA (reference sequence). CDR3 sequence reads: CSAPAVASSYNEQFF. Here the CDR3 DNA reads TGCAGTGCCCCCGCCGTCGCGAGCTCCTACAATGAGCAGTTCTTC.

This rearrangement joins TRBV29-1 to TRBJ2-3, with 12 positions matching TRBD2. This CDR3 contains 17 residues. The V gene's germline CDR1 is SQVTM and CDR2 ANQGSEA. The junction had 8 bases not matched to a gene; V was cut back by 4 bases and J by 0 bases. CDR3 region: CSVVGLAGPASTDTQYF. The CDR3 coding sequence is TGCAGCGTTGTAGGACTAGCGGGGCCGGCTAGCACAGATACGCAGTATTTT.

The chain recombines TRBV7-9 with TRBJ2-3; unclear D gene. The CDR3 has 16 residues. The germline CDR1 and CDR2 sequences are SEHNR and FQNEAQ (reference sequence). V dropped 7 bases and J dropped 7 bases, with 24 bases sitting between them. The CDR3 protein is CASNQWTSEVENTQYF. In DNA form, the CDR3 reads TGTGCCAGCAACCAATGGACCTCGGAAGTAGAGAATACGCAGTATTTT. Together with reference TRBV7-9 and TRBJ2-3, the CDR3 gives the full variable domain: DTGVSQNPRHKITKRGQNVTFRCDPISEHNRLYWYRQTLGQGPEFLTYFQNEAQLEKSRLLSDRFSAERPKGSFSTLEIQRTEQGDSAMYLCASNQWTSEVENTQYFGPGTRLTVL.

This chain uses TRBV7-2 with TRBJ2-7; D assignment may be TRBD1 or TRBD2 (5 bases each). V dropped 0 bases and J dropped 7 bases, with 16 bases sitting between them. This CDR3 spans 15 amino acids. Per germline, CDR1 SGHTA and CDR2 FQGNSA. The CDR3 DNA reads TGTGCCAGCAGCTTAGCGCCGGGACCCTTCAATGAGCAGTACTTC. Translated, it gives CASSLAPGPFNEQYF.

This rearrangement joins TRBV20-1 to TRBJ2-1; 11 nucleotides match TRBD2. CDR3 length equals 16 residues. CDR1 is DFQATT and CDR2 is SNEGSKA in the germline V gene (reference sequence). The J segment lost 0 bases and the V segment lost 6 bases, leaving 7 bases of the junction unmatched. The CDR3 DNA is TGCAGTGCCTCTACTAGCGGGGGACTCTCCTACAATGAGCAGTTCTTC. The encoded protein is CSASTSGGLSYNEQFF.

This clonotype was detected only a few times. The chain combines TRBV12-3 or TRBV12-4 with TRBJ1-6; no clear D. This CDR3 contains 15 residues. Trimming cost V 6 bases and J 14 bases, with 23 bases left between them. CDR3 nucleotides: TGTGCCAGCAGCCCCCCGGGTCCGGCCCATAGGGCCCTCCACTTT. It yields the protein CASSPPGPAHRALHF.

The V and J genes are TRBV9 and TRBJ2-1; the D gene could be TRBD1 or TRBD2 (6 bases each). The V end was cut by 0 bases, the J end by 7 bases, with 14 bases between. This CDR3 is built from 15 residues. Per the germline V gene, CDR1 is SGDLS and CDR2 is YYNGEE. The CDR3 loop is CASSVVPGAHNEQFF. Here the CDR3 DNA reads TGTGCCAGCAGCGTAGTTCCGGGGGCGCATAATGAGCAGTTCTTC.

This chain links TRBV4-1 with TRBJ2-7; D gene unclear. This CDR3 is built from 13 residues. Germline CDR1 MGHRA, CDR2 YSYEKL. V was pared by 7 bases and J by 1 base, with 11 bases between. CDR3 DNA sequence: TGCGCCAGCAACGACGGAGATTCCTACGAGCAGTACTTC. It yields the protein CASNDGDSYEQYF.

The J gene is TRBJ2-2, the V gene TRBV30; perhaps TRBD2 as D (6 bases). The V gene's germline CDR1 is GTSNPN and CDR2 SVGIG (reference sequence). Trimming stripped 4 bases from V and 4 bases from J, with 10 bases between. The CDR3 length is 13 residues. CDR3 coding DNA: TGTGCCTGGACGGGACTGGCCACCGGGGAGCTGTTTTTT. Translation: CAWTGLATGELFF.

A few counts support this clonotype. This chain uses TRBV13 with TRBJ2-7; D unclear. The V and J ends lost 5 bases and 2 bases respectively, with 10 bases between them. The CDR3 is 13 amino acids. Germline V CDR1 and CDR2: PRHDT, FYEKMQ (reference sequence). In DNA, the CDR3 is TGTGCCAGCAGCCCCCCCAGAACCTACGAGCAGTACTTC. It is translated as CASSPPRTYEQYF.

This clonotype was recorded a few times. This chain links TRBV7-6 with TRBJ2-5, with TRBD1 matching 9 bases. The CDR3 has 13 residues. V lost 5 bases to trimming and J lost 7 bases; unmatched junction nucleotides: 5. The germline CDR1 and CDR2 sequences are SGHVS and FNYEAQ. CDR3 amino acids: CASSRGQGTTQYF. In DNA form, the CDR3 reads TGTGCCAGCAGCCGGGGACAGGGAACGACCCAGTACTTC.

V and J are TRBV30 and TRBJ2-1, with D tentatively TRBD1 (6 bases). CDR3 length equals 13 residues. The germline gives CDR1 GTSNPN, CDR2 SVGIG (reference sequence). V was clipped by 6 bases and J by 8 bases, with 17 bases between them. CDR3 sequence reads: CACATGSWDEQFF. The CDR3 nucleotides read TGTGCCTGCGCTACAGGGTCTTGGGATGAGCAGTTCTTC.

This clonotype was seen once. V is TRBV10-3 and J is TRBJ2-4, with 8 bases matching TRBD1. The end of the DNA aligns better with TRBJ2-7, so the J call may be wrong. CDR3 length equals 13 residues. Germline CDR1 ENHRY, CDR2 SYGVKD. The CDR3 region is CAIRGTGTYEQYF. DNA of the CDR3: TGTGCCATCAGGGGGACAGGAACCTACGAGCAGTACTTC.

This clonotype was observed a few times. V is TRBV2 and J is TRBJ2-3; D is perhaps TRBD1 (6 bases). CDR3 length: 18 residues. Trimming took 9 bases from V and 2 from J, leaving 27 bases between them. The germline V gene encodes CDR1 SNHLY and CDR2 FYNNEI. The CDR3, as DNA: TGTGCCAGGGACGTTAGGAGACAGGCGGACTTCAACACAGATACGCAGTATTTT. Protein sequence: CARDVRRQADFNTDTQYF.

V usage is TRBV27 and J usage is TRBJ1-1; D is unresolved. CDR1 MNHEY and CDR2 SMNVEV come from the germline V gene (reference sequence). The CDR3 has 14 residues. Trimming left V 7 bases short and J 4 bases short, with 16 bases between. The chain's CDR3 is CASKSALAGTEAFF. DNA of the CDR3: TGTGCCAGCAAATCTGCCCTGGCGGGCACTGAAGCTTTCTTT.

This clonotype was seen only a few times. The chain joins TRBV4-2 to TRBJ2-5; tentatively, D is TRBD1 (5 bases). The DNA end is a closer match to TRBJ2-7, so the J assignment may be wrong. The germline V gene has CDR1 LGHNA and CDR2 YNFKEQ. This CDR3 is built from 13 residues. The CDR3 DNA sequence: TGTGCCAGCAGCCAAGCAGGGCGACACGAGCAGTACTTC. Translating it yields CASSQAGRHEQYF.

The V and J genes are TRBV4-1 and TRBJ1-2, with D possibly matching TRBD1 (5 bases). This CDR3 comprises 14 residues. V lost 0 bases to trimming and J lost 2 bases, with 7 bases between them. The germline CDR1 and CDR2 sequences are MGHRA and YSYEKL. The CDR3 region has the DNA TGCGCCAGCAGCCAAGAGGGGCCGAACTATGGCTACACCTTC. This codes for CASSQEGPNYGYTF.

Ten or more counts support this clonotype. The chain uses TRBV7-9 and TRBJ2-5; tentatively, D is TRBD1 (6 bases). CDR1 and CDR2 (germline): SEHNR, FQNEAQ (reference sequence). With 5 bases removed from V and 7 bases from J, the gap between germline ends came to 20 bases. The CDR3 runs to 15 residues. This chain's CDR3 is CASSRRGDTVRTQYF. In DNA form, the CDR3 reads TGTGCCAGCAGCCGCCGAGGGGACACCGTCCGGACCCAGTACTTC.

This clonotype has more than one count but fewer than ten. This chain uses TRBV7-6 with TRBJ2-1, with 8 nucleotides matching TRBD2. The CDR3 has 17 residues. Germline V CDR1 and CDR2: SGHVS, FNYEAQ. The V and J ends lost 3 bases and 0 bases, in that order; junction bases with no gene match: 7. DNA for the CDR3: TGTGCCAGCAGCTTCCTAGCGGGCCATCGCTCCTACAATGAGCAGTTCTTC. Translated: CASSFLAGHRSYNEQFF.

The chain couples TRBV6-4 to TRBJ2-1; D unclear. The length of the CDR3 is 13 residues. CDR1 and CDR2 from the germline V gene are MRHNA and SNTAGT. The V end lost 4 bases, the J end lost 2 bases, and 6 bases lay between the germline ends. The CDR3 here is CASSVDTYNEQFF. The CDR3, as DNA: TGTGCCAGCAGTGTCGATACCTACAATGAGCAGTTCTTC.

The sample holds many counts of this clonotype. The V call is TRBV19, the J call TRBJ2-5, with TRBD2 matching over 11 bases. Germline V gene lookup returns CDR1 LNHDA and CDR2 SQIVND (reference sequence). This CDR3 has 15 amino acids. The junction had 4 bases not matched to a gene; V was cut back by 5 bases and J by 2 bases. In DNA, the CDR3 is TGTGCCAGTAGTCCCCGGACTAGCGGGCAAGAGACCCAGTACTTC. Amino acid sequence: CASSPRTSGQETQYF.

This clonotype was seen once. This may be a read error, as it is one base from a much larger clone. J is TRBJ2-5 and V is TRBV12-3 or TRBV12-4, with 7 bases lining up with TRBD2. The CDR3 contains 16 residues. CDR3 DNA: TGTGCCCGCAGTGAAATCTGGGGGGAGGGGCCGGAGACCCAGTACTTC. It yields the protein CARSEIWGEGPETQYF.

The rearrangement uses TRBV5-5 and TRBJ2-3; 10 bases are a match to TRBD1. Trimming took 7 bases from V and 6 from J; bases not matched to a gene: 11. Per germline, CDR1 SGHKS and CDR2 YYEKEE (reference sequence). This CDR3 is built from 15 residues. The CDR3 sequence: CASGAGTGVMDTQYF. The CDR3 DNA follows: TGTGCCAGCGGCGCCGGGACAGGGGTTATGGATACGCAGTATTTT.

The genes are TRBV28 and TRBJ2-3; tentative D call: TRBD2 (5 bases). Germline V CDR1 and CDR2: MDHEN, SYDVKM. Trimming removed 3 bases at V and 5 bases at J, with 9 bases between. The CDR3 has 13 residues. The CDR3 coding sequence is TGTGCCAGCAGTTTGGCCCGGGAAGATACGCAGTATTTT. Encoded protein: CASSLAREDTQYF.

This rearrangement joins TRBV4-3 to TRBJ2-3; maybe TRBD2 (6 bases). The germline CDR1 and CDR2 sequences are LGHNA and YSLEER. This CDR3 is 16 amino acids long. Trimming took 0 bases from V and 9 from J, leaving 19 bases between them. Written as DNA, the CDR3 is TGCGCCAGCAGCCAAGATCCCGGGAGCCTCAGTCCCACGCAGTATTTT. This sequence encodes CASSQDPGSLSPTQYF.

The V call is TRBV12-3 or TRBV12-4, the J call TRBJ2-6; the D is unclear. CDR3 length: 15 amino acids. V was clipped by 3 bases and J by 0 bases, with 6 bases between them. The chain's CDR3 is CASSFSNSGANVLTF. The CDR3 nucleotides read TGTGCCAGCAGTTTCTCCAACTCTGGGGCCAACGTCCTGACTTTC.

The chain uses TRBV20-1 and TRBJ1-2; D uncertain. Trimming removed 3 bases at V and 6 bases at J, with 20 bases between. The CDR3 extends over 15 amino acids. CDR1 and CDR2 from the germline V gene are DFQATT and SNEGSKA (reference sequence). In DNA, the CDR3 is TGCAGTGCTAGGGGCATGACCGGGTCGGCGGATGGCTACACCTTC. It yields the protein CSARGMTGSADGYTF.